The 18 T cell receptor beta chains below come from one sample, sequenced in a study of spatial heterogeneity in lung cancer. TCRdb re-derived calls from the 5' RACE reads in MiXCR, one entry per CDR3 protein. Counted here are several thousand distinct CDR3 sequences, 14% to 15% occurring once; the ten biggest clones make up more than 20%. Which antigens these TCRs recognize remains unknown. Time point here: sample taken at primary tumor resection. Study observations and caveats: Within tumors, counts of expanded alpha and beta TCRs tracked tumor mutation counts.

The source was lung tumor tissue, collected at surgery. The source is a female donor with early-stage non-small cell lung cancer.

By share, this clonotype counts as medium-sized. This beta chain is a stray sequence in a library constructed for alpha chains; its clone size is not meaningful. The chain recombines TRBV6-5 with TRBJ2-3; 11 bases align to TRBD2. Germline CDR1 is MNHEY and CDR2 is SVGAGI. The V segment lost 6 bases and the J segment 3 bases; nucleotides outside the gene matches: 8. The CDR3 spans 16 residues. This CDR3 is CASSTLAGGETDTQYF. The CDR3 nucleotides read TGTGCCAGCAGCACCCTAGCGGGGGGTGAAACAGATACGCAGTATTTT.

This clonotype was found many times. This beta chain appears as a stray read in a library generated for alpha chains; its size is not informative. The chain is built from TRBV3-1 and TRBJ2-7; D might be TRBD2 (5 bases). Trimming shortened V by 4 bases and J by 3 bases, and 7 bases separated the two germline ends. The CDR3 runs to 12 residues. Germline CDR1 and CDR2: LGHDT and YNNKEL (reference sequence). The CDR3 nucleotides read TGTGCCAGCAGCCCCCGGGACTACGAGCAGTACTTC. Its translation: CASSPRDYEQYF.

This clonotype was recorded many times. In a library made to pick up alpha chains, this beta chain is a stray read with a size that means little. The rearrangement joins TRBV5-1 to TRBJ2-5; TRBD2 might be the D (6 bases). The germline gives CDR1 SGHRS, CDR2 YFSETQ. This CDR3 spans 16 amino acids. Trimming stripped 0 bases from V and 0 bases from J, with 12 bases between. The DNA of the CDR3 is TGCGCCAGCAGCTTGGGACTAGTCCCGTACCAAGAGACCCAGTACTTC. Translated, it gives CASSLGLVPYQETQYF.

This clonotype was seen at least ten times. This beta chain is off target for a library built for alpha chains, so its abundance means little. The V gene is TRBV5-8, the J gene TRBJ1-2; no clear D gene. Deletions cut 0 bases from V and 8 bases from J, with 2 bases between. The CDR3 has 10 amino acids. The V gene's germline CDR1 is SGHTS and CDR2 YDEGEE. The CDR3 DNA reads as TGTGCCAGCAGCTTGGTGGGCTACACCTTC. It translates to CASSLVGYTF. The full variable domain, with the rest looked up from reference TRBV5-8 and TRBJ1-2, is EAGVTQSPTHLIKTRGQQATLRCSPISGHTSVYWYQQALGLGLQFLLWYDEGEERNRGNFPPRFSGRQFPNYSSELNVNALELEDSALYLCASSLVGYTFGSGTRLTVV.

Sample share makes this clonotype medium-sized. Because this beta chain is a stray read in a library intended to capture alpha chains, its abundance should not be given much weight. The CDR3 DNA is TGCGCCAGCAGCCCGGTCACAGGGGGCGCTGGGGCCAACGTCCTGACTTTC. This encodes CASSPVTGGAGANVLTF. This rearrangement joins TRBV5-1 to TRBJ2-6; 9 bases map to TRBD1. Germline CDR1 reads SGHRS; CDR2 reads YFSETQ. The CDR3 consists of 17 residues. The J segment lost 2 bases and the V segment lost 4 bases, leaving 7 bases of the junction unmatched.

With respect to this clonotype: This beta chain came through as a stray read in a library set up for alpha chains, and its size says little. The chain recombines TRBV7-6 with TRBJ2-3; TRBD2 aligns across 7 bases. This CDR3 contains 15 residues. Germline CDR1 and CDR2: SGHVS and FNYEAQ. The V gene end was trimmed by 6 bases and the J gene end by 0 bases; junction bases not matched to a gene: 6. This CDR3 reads CASSRLAQSTDTQYF. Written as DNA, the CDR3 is TGTGCCAGCAGTCGACTAGCACAGAGCACAGATACGCAGTATTTT.

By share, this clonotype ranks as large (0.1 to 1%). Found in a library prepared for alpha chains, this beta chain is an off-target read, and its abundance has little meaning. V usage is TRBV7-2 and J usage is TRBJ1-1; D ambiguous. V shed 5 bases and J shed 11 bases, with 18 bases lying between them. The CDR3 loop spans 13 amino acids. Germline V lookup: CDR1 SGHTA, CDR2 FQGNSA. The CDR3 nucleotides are TGTGCCAGCAGCCTTGATCTGATACAGAAGGCTTTCTTT. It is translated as CASSLDLIQKAFF.

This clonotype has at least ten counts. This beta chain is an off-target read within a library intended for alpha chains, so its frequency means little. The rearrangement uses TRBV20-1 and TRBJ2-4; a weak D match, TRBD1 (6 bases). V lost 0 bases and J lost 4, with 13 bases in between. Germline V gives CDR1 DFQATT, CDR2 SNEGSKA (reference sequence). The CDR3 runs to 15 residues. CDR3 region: CSARDPGQPKNIQYF. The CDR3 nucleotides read TGCAGTGCTAGAGACCCCGGACAGCCTAAAAACATTCAGTACTTC.

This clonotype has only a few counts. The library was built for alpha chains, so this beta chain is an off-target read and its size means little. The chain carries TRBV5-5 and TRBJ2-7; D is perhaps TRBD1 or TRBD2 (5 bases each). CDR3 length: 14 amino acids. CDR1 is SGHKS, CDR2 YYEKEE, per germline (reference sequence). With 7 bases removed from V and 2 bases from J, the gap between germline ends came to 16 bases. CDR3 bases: TGTGCCAGCCGTACCGGGACGACCGCCTACGAGCAGTACTTC. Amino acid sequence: CASRTGTTAYEQYF.

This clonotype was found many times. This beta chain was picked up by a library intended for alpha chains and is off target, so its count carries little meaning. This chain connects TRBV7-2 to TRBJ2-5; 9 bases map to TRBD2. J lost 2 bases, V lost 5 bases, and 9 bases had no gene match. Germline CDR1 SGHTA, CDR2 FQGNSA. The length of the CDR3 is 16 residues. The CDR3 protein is CASSPRRLAGQETQYF. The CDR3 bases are TGTGCCAGCAGCCCCCGGCGGCTAGCGGGGCAAGAGACCCAGTACTTC. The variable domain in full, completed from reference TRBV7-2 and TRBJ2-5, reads GAGVSQSPSNKVTEKGKDVELRCDPISGHTALYWYRQSLGQGLEFLIYFQGNSAPDKSGLPSDRFSAERTGGSVSTLTIQRTQQEDSAVYLCASSPRRLAGQETQYFGPGTRLLVL.

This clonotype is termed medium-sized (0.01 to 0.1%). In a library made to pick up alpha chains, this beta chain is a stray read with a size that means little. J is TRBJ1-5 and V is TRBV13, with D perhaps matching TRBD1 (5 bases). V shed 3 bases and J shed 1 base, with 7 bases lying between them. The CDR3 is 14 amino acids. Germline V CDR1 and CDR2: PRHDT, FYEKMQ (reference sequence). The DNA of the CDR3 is TGTGCCAGCAGCTTTAGGGGCAGCAATCAGCCCCAGCATTTT. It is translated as CASSFRGSNQPQHF.

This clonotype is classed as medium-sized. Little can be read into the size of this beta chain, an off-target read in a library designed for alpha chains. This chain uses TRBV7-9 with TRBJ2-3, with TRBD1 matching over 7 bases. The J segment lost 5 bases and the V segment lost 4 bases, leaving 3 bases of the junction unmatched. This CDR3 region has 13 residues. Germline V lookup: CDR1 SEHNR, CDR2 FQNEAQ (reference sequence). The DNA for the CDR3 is TGTGCCAGCAGCTCCCAGGGGGTAGATACGCAGTATTTT. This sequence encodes CASSSQGVDTQYF.

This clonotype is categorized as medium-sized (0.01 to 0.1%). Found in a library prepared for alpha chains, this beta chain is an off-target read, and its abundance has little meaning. The CDR3 DNA is TGTGCCAGCTCACCGCTGGACAGGGGGGATGTTGAAGCTTTCTTT. This translates into CASSPLDRGDVEAFF. This sequence joins TRBV18 and TRBJ1-1; 10 bases fit TRBD1. V dropped 3 bases and J dropped 7; count of bases not matched to a gene: 8. CDR1 and CDR2 (germline): KGHSH, LQKENI. The CDR3 is 15 amino acids.

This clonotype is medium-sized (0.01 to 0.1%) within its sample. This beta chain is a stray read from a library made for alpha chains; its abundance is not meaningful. In nucleotides, the CDR3 is TGCGCCAGCAGCCGGGGGATCTATGGCTACACCTTC. It specifies CASSRGIYGYTF. The J gene is TRBJ1-2, the V gene TRBV5-1; possibly TRBD1 for D (5 bases). The V gene lost 4 bases and the J gene lost 4 bases, with 8 bases spanning the gap. CDR3 length: 12 amino acids. Germline V gene sequence: CDR1 SGHRS, CDR2 YFSETQ.

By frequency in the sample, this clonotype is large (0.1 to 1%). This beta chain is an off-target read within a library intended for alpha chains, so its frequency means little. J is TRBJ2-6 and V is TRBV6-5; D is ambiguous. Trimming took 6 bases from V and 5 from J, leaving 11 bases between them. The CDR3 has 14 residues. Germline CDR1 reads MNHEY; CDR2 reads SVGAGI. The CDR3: CASSPTGWANVLTF. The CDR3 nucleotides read TGTGCCAGCAGCCCCACCGGTTGGGCCAACGTCCTGACTTTC.

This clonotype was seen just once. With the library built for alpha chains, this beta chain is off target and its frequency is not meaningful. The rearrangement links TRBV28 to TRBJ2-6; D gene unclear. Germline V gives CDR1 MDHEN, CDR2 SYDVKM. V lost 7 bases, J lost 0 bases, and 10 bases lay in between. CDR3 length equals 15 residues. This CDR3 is CASKRWDSGANVLTF. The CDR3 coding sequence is TGTGCCAGCAAACGGTGGGACTCTGGGGCCAACGTCCTGACTTTC.

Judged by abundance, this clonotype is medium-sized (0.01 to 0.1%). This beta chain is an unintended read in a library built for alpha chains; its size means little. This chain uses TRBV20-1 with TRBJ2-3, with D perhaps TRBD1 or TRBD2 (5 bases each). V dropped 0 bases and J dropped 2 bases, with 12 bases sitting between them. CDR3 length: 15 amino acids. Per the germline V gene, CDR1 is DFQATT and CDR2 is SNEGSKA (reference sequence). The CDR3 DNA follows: TGCAGTGCTAGAGACGGGGCGAGGAACACAGATACGCAGTATTTT. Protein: CSARDGARNTDTQYF.

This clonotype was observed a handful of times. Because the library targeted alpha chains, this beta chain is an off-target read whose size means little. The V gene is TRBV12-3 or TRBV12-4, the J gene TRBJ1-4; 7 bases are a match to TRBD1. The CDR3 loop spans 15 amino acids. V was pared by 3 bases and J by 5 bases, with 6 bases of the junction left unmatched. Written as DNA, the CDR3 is TGTGCCAGCAGTTTTACAGGGGATCCCAATGAAAAACTGTTTTTT. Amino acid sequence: CASSFTGDPNEKLFF.